The next 30 T cell receptor beta chains were all read from a single sample in a study of OX40 agonist ivuxolimab in advanced cancers. The data were produced by immunoSEQ multiplex PCR, yet TCRdb's version contains in-frame clones alone and is incomplete. Here the sample spans 91,000 or so clones, around 94% being singletons. This sample comprised CD4+ or CD8+ T cells sorted from blood, obtained in a trial of the OX40 agonist ivuxolimab. The receptors come from an adult with an advanced solid tumor such as melanoma, head and neck, liver or kidney cancer.

This clone showed up just once. The V call is TRBV7-2, the J call TRBJ2-1; TRBD2 matches at 8 bases. Germline V gives CDR1 SGHTA, CDR2 FQGNSA. This CDR3 region has 14 residues. The junction had 10 bases not matched to a gene; V was cut back by 5 bases and J by 10 bases. CDR3 region: CASSPPGGPGEQFF. The CDR3, as DNA: TGTGCCAGCAGCCCCCCGGGAGGGCCGGGGGAGCAGTTCTTC.

The chain employs TRBV25-1 and TRBJ1-4, with a weak D call TRBD1 (5 bases). V was clipped by 5 bases and J by 7 bases, with 11 bases between them. Germline assignment: CDR1 MGHDK and CDR2 SYGVNS. The CDR3 runs 13 residues. In DNA form, the CDR3 reads TGTGCCAGCAGTTGGGGGAAGGGTGAAAAACTGTTTTTT. This translates into CASSWGKGEKLFF.

The chain carries TRBV10-2 and TRBJ1-4; a possible D gene is TRBD1 (5 bases). Germline loops: CDR1 WSHSY, CDR2 SAAADI. Trimming took 4 bases from V and 6 from J, leaving 12 bases between them. This CDR3 spans 14 amino acids. This CDR3 is CASSVRGFDEKLFF. The CDR3 bases are TGCGCCAGCAGTGTTAGGGGATTTGATGAAAAACTGTTTTTT.

In the case of this clone: Because it lacks the conserved phenylalanine or tryptophan at the end, this CDR3 is likely a read error. The DNA is omitted, as the CDR3 cannot be located on it reliably, and the CDR3 follows TCRdb's listing. The rearrangement joins TRBV12-5 to TRBJ2-6. The CDR3 numbers 8 amino acids, ends counted. Germline CDR1 reads LGHNT; CDR2 reads FRNRAP. CDR3 protein: CASGGWGE.

This chain connects TRBV25-1 to TRBJ2-4; 7 bases map to TRBD1. Unmatched junction bases numbered 10, after V lost 4 bases and J lost 1 base. Germline values: CDR1 MGHDK, CDR2 SYGVNS. The CDR3 has 17 amino acids. The CDR3 sequence is CASSGPLGTEAKNIQYF. The CDR3 DNA is TGTGCCAGCAGTGGCCCCTTGGGGACAGAGGCCAAAAACATTCAGTACTTC. Looking up the rest from reference TRBV25-1 and TRBJ2-4 gives the full variable domain: EADIYQTPRYLVIGTGKKITLECSQTMGHDKMYWYQQDPGMELHLIHYSYGVNSTEKGDLSSESTVSRIRTEHFPLTLESARPSHTSQYLCASSGPLGTEAKNIQYFGAGTRLSVL.

The gene calls are TRBV7-2 and TRBJ2-1; either TRBD1 or TRBD2 may fit D (5 bases each). V was clipped by 1 base and J by 8 bases, with 18 bases between them. Germline V gene lookup returns CDR1 SGHTA and CDR2 FQGNSA. This CDR3 has 16 residues. CDR3 DNA: TGTGCCAGCAGCTTAGTGGAGGCAGGGTTGGGGGATGAGCAGTTCTTC. Translated: CASSLVEAGLGDEQFF.

This clone was counted a single time. The chain recombines TRBV19 with TRBJ1-5, with D hard to call. CDR1 is LNHDA and CDR2 is SQIVND in the germline V gene (reference sequence). The V and J ends lost 5 bases and 6 bases respectively, with 17 bases between them. This CDR3 contains 15 residues. The CDR3 here is CASSLYLRGLQPQHF. The CDR3 DNA is TGTGCCAGTAGTCTATACCTGAGAGGTCTTCAGCCCCAGCATTTT. The entire variable domain, with the rest obtained from reference TRBV19 and TRBJ1-5, is as follows: DGGITQSPKYLFRKEGQNVTLSCEQNLNHDAMYWYRQDPGQGLRLIYYSQIVNDFQKGDIAEGYSVSREKKESFPLTVTSAQKNPTAFYLCASSLYLRGLQPQHFGDGTRLSIL.

The rearrangement links TRBV5-1 to TRBJ2-2; weak D call: TRBD1 (6 bases). With 0 bases removed from V and 5 bases from J, the gap between germline ends came to 14 bases. Germline V gene data show CDR1 as SGHRS and CDR2 as YFSETQ. The CDR3 runs to 16 residues. The CDR3 region has the DNA TGCGCCAGCAGCTTGGAGGGCAGGGGTGAAACCGGGGAGCTGTTTTTT. It encodes CASSLEGRGETGELFF.

The chain is built from TRBV5-1 and TRBJ1-2; D is unclear. The CDR3 is 13 residues long. V lost 0 bases and J 1 base, leaving 4 bases between the germline ends. From germline, CDR1 is SGHRS and CDR2 YFSETQ. As DNA, the CDR3 is TGCGCCAGCAGCTTGGACAGTAACTATGGCTACACCTTC. Its protein is CASSLDSNYGYTF.

Of note for this clone: Its ends do not fully match the called genes, so a read error is possible. The chain couples TRBV7-7 to TRBJ1-1, with D possibly being TRBD1 (5 bases). CDR1 and CDR2 from the germline V gene are SSHAT and FNYEAQ (reference sequence). This CDR3 is 16 amino acids long. As DNA, the CDR3 is TGTGCTAGCAGCCCAATACAAGCAGGGATGAACACTGAAGCTTTCTTT. It is translated as CASSPIQAGMNTEAFF.

The chain combines TRBV18 with TRBJ2-7, with TRBD2 identical over 8 bases. Trimming cost V 5 bases and J 3 bases; bases outside gene matches: 3. The CDR3 runs to 13 residues. CDR1 and CDR2 from the germline V gene are KGHSH and LQKENI. The CDR3 spells CASSSRGGYEQYF. The CDR3, as DNA: TGTGCCAGCTCATCACGGGGGGGCTACGAGCAGTACTTC.

The V and J genes are TRBV4-3 and TRBJ2-3; 10 bases map to TRBD2. The length of the CDR3 is 17 residues. The J segment lost 1 base and the V segment lost 2 bases, leaving 6 bases of the junction unmatched. Germline V lookup: CDR1 LGHNA, CDR2 YSLEER. This CDR3 is CASSQTSAGGGTDTQYF. In nucleotides, the CDR3 is TGCGCCAGCAGCCAAACATCAGCGGGAGGGGGCACAGATACGCAGTATTTT.

The chain joins TRBV7-2 to TRBJ2-3; no firm D call. This CDR3 spans 13 amino acids. Germline V CDR1 and CDR2: SGHTA, FQGNSA. Trimming took off 3 bases at V and 2 bases at J, with 6 bases between the two ends. The DNA for the CDR3 is TGTGCCAGCAGCTTCAGCCTCACAGATACGCAGTATTTT. It codes for CASSFSLTDTQYF.

This chain connects TRBV18 to TRBJ1-3; no clear D. V dropped 3 bases and J dropped 1 base, with 4 bases sitting between them. Germline CDR1 reads KGHSH; CDR2 reads LQKENI. The CDR3 runs to 13 residues. The CDR3 region is CASSPGSGNTIYF. The CDR3 region has the DNA TGTGCCAGCTCACCCGGTTCTGGAAACACCATATATTTT.

In DNA, the CDR3 is TGTGCCAGCAGTTACCGAGGACAGGGGACCTACGAGCAGTACTTC. Its translation is CASSYRGQGTYEQYF. This rearrangement joins TRBV6-6 to TRBJ2-7; 9 nucleotides agree with TRBD1. Trimming cost V 2 bases and J 2 bases; bases outside gene matches: 4. Germline-derived CDR1 and CDR2 are MNHNY and SVGAGI (reference sequence). The CDR3 loop spans 15 amino acids.

The genes are TRBV7-3 and TRBJ2-1; TRBD2 agrees at 15 bases. The CDR3 totals 17 residues. Germline V gives CDR1 SGHTA, CDR2 FQGTGA. Germline trimming cut 5 bases from V and 6 bases from J; bases unmatched to any gene: 8. The CDR3 sequence is CASSLRTSGRAGNEQFF. DNA for the CDR3: TGTGCCAGCAGCCTTCGGACTAGCGGGAGGGCTGGCAATGAGCAGTTCTTC.

V is TRBV4-3 and J is TRBJ1-6; D is unclear. V lost 1 base to trimming and J lost 9 bases, with 7 bases between them. CDR1 LGHNA and CDR2 YSLEER come from the germline V gene. CDR3 length equals 13 residues. Here the CDR3 reads CASSQGPVSPLHF. DNA of the CDR3: TGCGCCAGCAGCCAAGGTCCAGTTTCACCCCTCCACTTT.

The V gene is TRBV6-5, the J gene TRBJ2-1; D may be TRBD1 or TRBD2 (6 bases each). In germline, CDR1 is MNHEY, CDR2 SVGAGI. V lost 5 bases, J lost 7 bases, and 9 bases lay in between. The CDR3 runs to 12 residues. The CDR3 coding sequence is TGTGCCAGCAGTGAGGGGGGAAATGAGCAGTTCTTC. Its protein is CASSEGGNEQFF.

This sequence joins TRBV6-1 and TRBJ1-5, with TRBD1 as a possible D gene (6 bases). CDR3 length: 12 residues. The ends were cut back, 7 bases at V and 4 bases at J, with 8 bases in the middle. Germline V lookup: CDR1 MNHNS, CDR2 SASEGT. CDR3 loop: CASKRGNQPQHF. The CDR3 DNA is TGTGCCAGCAAGAGGGGGAATCAGCCCCAGCATTTT.

CDR3 in DNA: TGTGCCAGCAGCGTAGGTTGGCGGGGGCCTAATGAAAAACTGTTTTTT. It specifies CASSVGWRGPNEKLFF. The gene calls are TRBV9 and TRBJ1-4; maybe TRBD1 (6 bases). The CDR3 is 16 amino acids. The germline V gene has CDR1 SGDLS and CDR2 YYNGEE. V lost 0 bases and J lost 3, with 12 bases in between.

This clone occurred once. The rearrangement joins TRBV11-2 to TRBJ1-2; weak D call: TRBD1 (5 bases). With 5 bases removed from V and 5 bases from J, the gap between germline ends came to 12 bases. The CDR3 totals 13 residues. Germline CDR1 is SGHAT and CDR2 is FQNNGV. DNA for the CDR3: TGTGCCAGCAGCGAGCCCCCAGGGTATGGCTACACCTTC. Protein sequence: CASSEPPGYGYTF. The entire variable domain, with the rest obtained from reference TRBV11-2 and TRBJ1-2, is as follows: EAGVAQSPRYKIIEKRQSVAFWCNPISGHATLYWYQQILGQGPKLLIQFQNNGVVDDSQLPKDRFSAERLKGVDSTLKIQPAKLEDSAVYLCASSEPPGYGYTFGSGTRLTVV.

The chain has TRBV5-8 and TRBJ1-3; 8 bases fit TRBD1. Losses at the gene ends were 4 bases for V and 13 bases for J; bases not matched to a gene: 10. The germline CDR1 and CDR2 sequences are SGHTS and YDEGEE. This CDR3 has 13 residues. The CDR3 loop reads CASSLQIGQGIYF. CDR3 bases: TGTGCCAGCAGCCTACAAATCGGACAGGGAATATATTTT.

V gene TRBV18 combines with J gene TRBJ1-3; D is undetermined. The CDR3 sequence is 15 residues long. Deletions cut 3 bases from V and 0 bases from J, with 9 bases between. The germline V gene encodes CDR1 KGHSH and CDR2 LQKENI. The CDR3 nucleotides read TGTGCCAGCTCACCCGCGGGGAGCTCTGGAAACACCATATATTTT. It codes for CASSPAGSSGNTIYF. The full variable domain, rest sourced from reference TRBV18 and TRBJ1-3, is NAGVMQNPRHLVRRRGQEARLRCSPMKGHSHVYWYRQLPEEGLKFMVYLQKENIIDESGMPKERFSAEFPKEGPSILRIQQVVRGDSAAYFCASSPAGSSGNTIYFGEGSWLTVV.

V is TRBV4-1 and J is TRBJ2-3; possibly TRBD2 for D (5 bases). V was clipped by 1 base and J by 1 base, with 12 bases between them. CDR1 is MGHRA, CDR2 YSYEKL, per germline. The CDR3 totals 16 residues. CDR3 DNA sequence: TGCGCCAGCAGCCAAGGATATCGGGATCGCACAGATACGCAGTATTTT. This gives the protein CASSQGYRDRTDTQYF.

The genes are TRBV5-1 and TRBJ1-5, with D possibly being TRBD1 (5 bases). CDR3 length: 15 residues. The V end was cut by 6 bases, the J end by 3 bases, with 16 bases between. Germline CDR1 and CDR2: SGHRS and YFSETQ. CDR3 loop: CASKKTGGVNQPQHF. The CDR3, as DNA: TGCGCCAGCAAGAAGACGGGAGGGGTCAATCAGCCCCAGCATTTT. Filled out from reference TRBV5-1 and TRBJ1-5, the complete variable domain reads KAGVTQTPRYLIKTRGQQVTLSCSPISGHRSVSWYQQTPGQGLQFLFEYFSETQRNKGNFPGRFSGRQFSNSRSEMNVSTLELGDSALYLCASKKTGGVNQPQHFGDGTRLSIL.

This chain uses TRBV19 with TRBJ1-1; 7 positions match TRBD1. V lost 2 bases and J lost 1; bases outside the gene matches: 13. Germline V gives CDR1 LNHDA, CDR2 SQIVND (reference sequence). The CDR3 sequence is 18 residues long. This CDR3 reads CASSILLTGTGPNTEAFF. The CDR3 DNA reads as TGTGCCAGTAGTATACTCCTGACAGGGACCGGACCGAACACTGAAGCTTTCTTT.

The chain uses TRBV18 and TRBJ2-1; D is unresolved. V lost 3 bases and J 9 bases, leaving 15 bases between the germline ends. The germline gives CDR1 KGHSH, CDR2 LQKENI. CDR3 length: 14 amino acids. Here the CDR3 reads CASSPPGGSPEQFF. In nucleotides, the CDR3 is TGTGCCAGCTCACCCCCAGGTGGCTCCCCTGAGCAGTTCTTC.

V and J are TRBV5-6 and TRBJ1-1; 7 bases are shared with TRBD1. This CDR3 contains 19 residues. Germline V gives CDR1 SGHDT, CDR2 YYEEEE. V lost 1 base, J lost 1 base, and 16 bases stayed unmatched. CDR3: CASSLFLRTGQIRNTEAFF. CDR3 DNA sequence: TGTGCCAGCAGCTTGTTTCTTCGGACAGGCCAGATTCGGAACACTGAAGCTTTCTTT.

This clone was picked up one time. This sequence joins TRBV7-2 and TRBJ1-4; D possibly corresponds to TRBD1 (6 bases). Trimming removed 5 bases at V and 8 bases at J, with 12 bases between. The CDR3 extends over 13 amino acids. The germline CDR1 and CDR2 sequences are SGHTA and FQGNSA. For the CDR3, the DNA is TGTGCCAGCAGCCAAGGGGGGGAGGAAAAACTGTTTTTT. As protein: CASSQGGEEKLFF. The whole variable domain, remainder taken from reference TRBV7-2 and TRBJ1-4, is GAGVSQSPSNKVTEKGKDVELRCDPISGHTALYWYRQSLGQGLEFLIYFQGNSAPDKSGLPSDRFSAERTGGSVSTLTIQRTQQEDSAVYLCASSQGGEEKLFFGSGTQLSVL.

This clone appeared once. V gene TRBV5-1 combines with J gene TRBJ2-3; 13 bases are a match to TRBD2. J lost 9 bases, V lost 3 bases, and 13 bases had no gene match. Germline V gene lookup returns CDR1 SGHRS and CDR2 YFSETQ. The CDR3 spans 17 residues. The CDR3 DNA reads as TGCGCCAGCAGCTCCGAGGGACTAGCGGGGTACCCGTTAACGCAGTATTTT. Amino acid sequence: CASSSEGLAGYPLTQYF.